Included here is one T cell receptor beta chain sequence, with context. Its binding antigen is unknown. The record has no base qualities; no much larger clone is one base away. Each collaborating institution followed its own protocols to collect whole blood in K2EDTA tubes. For TCRbeta analysis, collaborators shipped samples in one of three forms: frozen whole blood, isolated PBMCs, or DNA extracted from either of those sample types. This record belongs to a study of blood T cell repertoires in COVID-19 (TCRdb year 2020). For the study in its entirety: The collaborator samples originated in the United States, Italy and Spain and spanned the acute and convalescent phases of COVID-19. The prospective study material was composed of cDNA or gDNA derived from T cells, B-cell-depleted T cells, or PBMCs. HLA class I and class II types, where available, came from metadata supplied by the sample provider rather than from assay-based typing. Samples came from the ongoing ImmuneRACE study (first 160 participants) plus 1,254 subjects from 6 global collaborators. Subjects who had been exposed to COVID-19, were actively infected with it, or had recovered from it provided the deeply sampled blood TCRbeta repertoires that made up the dataset. A freely available public database, intended as a resource for researchers studying the immune response to SARS-CoV-2, is where the repertoires were released. Nearly every sample came with metadata listing a de-identified subject ID, COVID-19 status, age in years and sex.

TCRbeta CDR3 regions were amplified from genomic DNA by means of the immunoSEQ Assay, a bias-controlled multiplex PCR. In the source study's methods: The number of nucleated cells in each sample was estimated by amplification of reference gene primers within the assay. Sequence reads were collapsed and filtered to measure the absolute abundance of every unique TCRbeta CDR3 rearrangement. Productive Simpson clonality was computed per sample as the square root of Simpson's diversity index over productive rearrangements. TCRdb carries this immuneACCESS record with in-frame sequences only. Its versions omit some clonotypes, under half of them owing to an unresolved V gene in the studies checked, with the rest unexplained. For V, J and clone size, that table is used; D and trimming come from the DNA. The sample table contains 150,000 to 200,000 clones; only one count was recorded for around nine tenths of them. In total, the top ten clones hold roughly 3.5% of the sample.

Study-wide conclusions, independent of this receptor: How much clinical and demographic metadata was included differed by source and by participant, and the metadata was provided uncurated.

The source is a man between 65 and 79 years old with acute or convalescent COVID-19. Sequencing was carried out using peripheral blood.

The nucleotides read TGCGCCAGCAGCATATCTACAGGGGGCTACGAGCAGTACTTC. Its product reads: CASSISTGGYEQYF. The chain joins TRBV5-1 to TRBJ2-7; 8 bases in the middle match TRBD1. CDR1 SGHRS and CDR2 YFSETQ are derived from the germline V gene. The CDR3, from cysteine to phenylalanine, totals 14 residues. Only the CDR3 portion is preserved as DNA: 42 bases, with reading frame beginning at the first base. V has 4 bases trimmed and J has 3 bases trimmed; junction bases matching no gene number 6. The reference TRBV5-1 and TRBJ2-7 proteins fill in what lies around the CDR3, so the full variable domain reads KAGVTQTPRYLIKTRGQQVTLSCSPISGHRSVSWYQQTPGQGLQFLFEYFSETQRNKGNFPGRFSGRQFSNSRSEMNVSTLELGDSALYLCASSISTGGYEQYFGPGTRLTVT.